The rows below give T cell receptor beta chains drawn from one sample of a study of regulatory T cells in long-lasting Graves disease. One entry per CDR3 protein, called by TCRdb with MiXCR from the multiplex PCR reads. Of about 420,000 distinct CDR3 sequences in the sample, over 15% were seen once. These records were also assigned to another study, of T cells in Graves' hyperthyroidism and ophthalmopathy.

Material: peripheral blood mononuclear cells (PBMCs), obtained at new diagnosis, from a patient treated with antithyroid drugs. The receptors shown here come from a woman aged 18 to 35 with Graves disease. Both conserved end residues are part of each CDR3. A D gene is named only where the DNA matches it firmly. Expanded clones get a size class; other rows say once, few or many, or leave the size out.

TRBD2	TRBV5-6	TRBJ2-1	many	CASSLMTSGYNEQFF	TGTGCCAGCAGCTTGATGACTAGCGGTTACAATGAGCAGTTCTTC
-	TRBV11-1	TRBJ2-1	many	CASSLKHEQFF	TGTGCCAGCAGTTTAAAGCATGAGCAGTTCTTC
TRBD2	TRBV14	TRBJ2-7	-	CASSQTSGRTTYEQYF	TGTGCCAGCAGCCAAACTAGCGGGAGAACCACCTACGAGCAGTACTTC
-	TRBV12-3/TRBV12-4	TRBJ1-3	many	CASSSTGFSGNTIYF	TGTGCCAGCAGTTCGACGGGGTTCTCTGGAAACACCATATATTTT
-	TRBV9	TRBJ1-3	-	CASGVGSGGGPGNTIYF	TGTGCCAGCGGCGTAGGGTCGGGAGGAGGGCCTGGAAACACCATATATTTT
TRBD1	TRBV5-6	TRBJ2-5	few	CASSLGDRAETQYF	TGTGCCAGCAGCTTGGGAGACAGGGCAGAGACCCAGTACTTC
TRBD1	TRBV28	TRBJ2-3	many	CASRSPTGQGFDTQYF	TGTGCCAGCAGATCTCCAACCGGACAGGGGTTTGATACGCAGTATTTT
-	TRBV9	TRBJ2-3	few	CASSVDGRTTDTQYF	TGTGCCAGCAGCGTAGATGGCAGAACCACAGATACGCAGTATTTT
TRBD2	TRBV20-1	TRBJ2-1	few	CSAPASGIYNEQFF	TGCAGTGCTCCCGCCAGCGGGATCTACAATGAGCAGTTCTTC
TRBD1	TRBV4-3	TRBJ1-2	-	CASSGDRGRGYGYTF	TGCGCCAGCAGCGGGGACAGGGGGCGAGGCTATGGCTACACCTTC
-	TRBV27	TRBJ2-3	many	CASRQQGTQYF	TGTGCCAGCAGGCAACAGGGTACGCAGTATTTT
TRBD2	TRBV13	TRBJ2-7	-	CASSEEGRVAGVYEQYF	TGTGCCAGCAGCGAAGAAGGGCGGGTAGCGGGAGTCTACGAGCAGTACTTC
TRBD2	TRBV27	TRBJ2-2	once	CASSLLAGHTGELFF	TGTGCCAGCAGTTTGCTAGCGGGGCACACCGGGGAGCTGTTTTTT
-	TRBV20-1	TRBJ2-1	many	CSAPEIGKEQFF	TGCAGTGCTCCAGAAATAGGAAAAGAGCAGTTCTTC
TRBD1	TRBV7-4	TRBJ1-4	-	CASSQDRVRIEKLFF	TGTGCCAGCAGCCAAGACAGGGTGCGGATTGAAAAACTGTTTTTT
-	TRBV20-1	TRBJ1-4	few	CSARDAHATNEKLFF	TGCAGTGCTAGAGACGCACATGCAACTAATGAAAAACTGTTTTTT
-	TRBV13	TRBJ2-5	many	CASSIRRRGRYF	TGTGCCAGCAGCATCAGGCGGCGGGGCCGATACTTC
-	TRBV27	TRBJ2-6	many	CASSPHWANVLTF	TGTGCCAGCAGTCCCCACTGGGCCAACGTCCTGACTTTC
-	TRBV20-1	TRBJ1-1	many	CSARRGEGTEAFF	TGCAGTGCTAGAAGGGGAGAGGGCACTGAAGCTTTCTTT
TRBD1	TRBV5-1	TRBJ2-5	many	CASSKQGAQETQYF	TGCGCCAGCAGTAAACAGGGGGCCCAAGAGACCCAGTACTTC
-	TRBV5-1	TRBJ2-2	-	CASSLLTANTGELFF	TGCGCCAGCAGCTTGTTGACAGCGAACACCGGGGAGCTGTTTTTT
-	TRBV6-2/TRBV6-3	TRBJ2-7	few	CASSSNSSPGQAYEQYF	TGTGCCAGCAGTTCCAACTCAAGTCCCGGACAAGCCTACGAGCAGTACTTC
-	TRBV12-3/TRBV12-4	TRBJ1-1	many	CASTPGREAFF	TGTGCCAGCACCCCCGGGAGAGAAGCTTTCTTT
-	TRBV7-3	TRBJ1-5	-	CASSLTGHTKFSNQPQHF	TGTGCCAGCAGCTTAACTGGACACACAAAGTTTAGCAATCAGCCCCAGCATTTT
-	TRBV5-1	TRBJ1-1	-	CASSAFMWAGDTEAFF	TGCGCCAGCAGCGCCTTTATGTGGGCAGGGGACACTGAAGCTTTCTTT
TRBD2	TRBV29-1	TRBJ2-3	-	CSVEIPGLAGEDTDTQYF	TGCAGCGTTGAAATCCCGGGACTAGCGGGAGAGGACACAGATACGCAGTATTTT
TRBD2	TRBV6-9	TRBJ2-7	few	CASSYASGNYEQYF	TGTGCCAGCAGTTACGCTAGCGGGAACTACGAGCAGTACTTC
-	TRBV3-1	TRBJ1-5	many	CASSQDFQRRQPQHF	TGTGCCAGCAGCCAAGACTTTCAGAGAAGGCAGCCCCAGCATTTT
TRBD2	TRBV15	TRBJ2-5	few	CATSRDSRSLAGEETQYF	TGTGCCACCAGCAGAGATAGTAGGTCGCTAGCGGGAGAAGAGACCCAGTACTTC
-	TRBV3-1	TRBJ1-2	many	CASSPPFTNYGYTF	TGTGCCAGCAGCCCTCCCTTTACCAACTATGGCTACACCTTC
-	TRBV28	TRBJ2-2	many	CASSSHGLHTGELFF	TGTGCCAGCAGTTCCCATGGCTTACACACCGGGGAGCTGTTTTTT
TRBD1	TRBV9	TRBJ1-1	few	CASSVTGKTEAFF	TGTGCCAGCAGCGTGACAGGGAAGACTGAAGCTTTCTTT
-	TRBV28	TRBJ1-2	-	CASSLGPPGYTF	TGTGCCAGCAGTTTGGGACCACCTGGCTACACCTTC
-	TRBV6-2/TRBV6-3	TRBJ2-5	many	CASSPSTTQTQYF	TGTGCCAGCAGTCCGTCCACGACGCAGACCCAGTACTTC
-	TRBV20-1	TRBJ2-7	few	CSAATWKSHEQYF	TGCAGTGCCGCGACCTGGAAGTCCCACGAGCAGTACTTC
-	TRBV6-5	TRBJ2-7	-	CASSSAARWREQYF	TGTGCCAGCAGTTCCGCGGCCCGCTGGCGCGAGCAGTACTTC
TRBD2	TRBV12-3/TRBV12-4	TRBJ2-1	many	CASSLSGAPHNEQFF	TGTGCCAGCAGTCTTAGCGGGGCCCCCCACAATGAGCAGTTCTTC
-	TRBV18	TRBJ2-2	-	CASSQNLNTGELFF	TGTGCCAGCTCTCAAAACCTTAACACCGGGGAGCTGTTTTTT
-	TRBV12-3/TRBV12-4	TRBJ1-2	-	CHRSSGLRGWGYTF	-
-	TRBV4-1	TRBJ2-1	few	CASSQEMHLDEQFF	TGCGCCAGCAGCCAAGAGATGCATCTTGATGAGCAGTTCTTC
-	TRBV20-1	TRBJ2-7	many	CSASGLSSYEQYF	TGCAGTGCTAGTGGGCTAAGCTCCTACGAGCAGTACTTC
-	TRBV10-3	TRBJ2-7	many	CAVGTKAYEQYF	TGTGCCGTAGGTACCAAGGCCTACGAGCAGTACTTC
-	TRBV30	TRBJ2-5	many	CALQEFQETQYF	TGTGCCTTGCAGGAGTTTCAAGAGACCCAGTACTTC
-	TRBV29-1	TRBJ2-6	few	CSVYGGAHSGANVLTF	TGCAGCGTTTACGGGGGCGCTCACTCTGGGGCCAACGTCCTGACTTTC
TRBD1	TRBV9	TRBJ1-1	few	CASSGRGFGNTEAFF	TGTGCCAGCAGCGGCAGGGGGTTCGGGAACACTGAAGCTTTCTTT
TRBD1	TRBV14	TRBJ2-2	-	CASSLQGATGELFF	TGTGCCAGCAGCTTACAGGGGGCCACCGGGGAGCTGTTTTTT
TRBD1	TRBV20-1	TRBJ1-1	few	CSASQGTDTEAFF	TGCAGTGCTAGTCAGGGGACAGACACTGAAGCTTTCTTT
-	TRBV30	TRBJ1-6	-	CAWRTVNNSPLHF	TGTGCCTGGCGGACAGTAAATAATTCACCCCTCCACTTT
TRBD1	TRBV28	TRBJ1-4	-	CATRQGGREKLFF	TGTGCCACCCGACAGGGGGGTAGGGAAAAACTGTTTTTT
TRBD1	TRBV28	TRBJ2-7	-	CASSLLGTAYEQYF	TGTGCCAGCAGTTTATTGGGGACAGCCTACGAGCAGTACTTC
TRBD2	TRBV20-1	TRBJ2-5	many	CSARGLAGDETQYF	TGCAGTGCCCGCGGACTAGCGGGAGACGAGACCCAGTACTTC
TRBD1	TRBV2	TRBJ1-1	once	CASSAQGGSEAFF	TGTGCCAGCAGCGCACAGGGGGGCTCTGAAGCTTTCTTT
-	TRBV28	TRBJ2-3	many	CASSLWVGISTDTQYF	TGTGCCAGCAGTTTATGGGTCGGGATTAGCACAGATACGCAGTATTTT